The TCR beta chain described here comes from a study of T cell changes during pregnancy in multiple sclerosis. The repertoire was sequenced with immunoSEQ multiplex PCR; TCRdb's copy has only in-frame clones and lacks some. The profile shows more than 30,000 clones, roughly 90% of them singletons. V was clipped by 1 base and J by 1 base; unmatched bases: 0. The V gene's germline CDR1 is SGHRS and CDR2 YFSETQ. The length of the CDR3 is 14 residues. This sequence was found in a female donor with multiple sclerosis, enrolled in a pregnancy study. The chain employs TRBV5-1 and TRBJ2-3, with 7 bases fitting TRBD2. Sequencing used CD4+ T cells from peripheral blood mononuclear cells, obtained before pregnancy. The chain's CDR3 is CASSLTSGTDTQYF. As DNA, the CDR3 is TGCGCCAGCAGCTTGACTAGCGGCACAGATACGCAGTATTTT.